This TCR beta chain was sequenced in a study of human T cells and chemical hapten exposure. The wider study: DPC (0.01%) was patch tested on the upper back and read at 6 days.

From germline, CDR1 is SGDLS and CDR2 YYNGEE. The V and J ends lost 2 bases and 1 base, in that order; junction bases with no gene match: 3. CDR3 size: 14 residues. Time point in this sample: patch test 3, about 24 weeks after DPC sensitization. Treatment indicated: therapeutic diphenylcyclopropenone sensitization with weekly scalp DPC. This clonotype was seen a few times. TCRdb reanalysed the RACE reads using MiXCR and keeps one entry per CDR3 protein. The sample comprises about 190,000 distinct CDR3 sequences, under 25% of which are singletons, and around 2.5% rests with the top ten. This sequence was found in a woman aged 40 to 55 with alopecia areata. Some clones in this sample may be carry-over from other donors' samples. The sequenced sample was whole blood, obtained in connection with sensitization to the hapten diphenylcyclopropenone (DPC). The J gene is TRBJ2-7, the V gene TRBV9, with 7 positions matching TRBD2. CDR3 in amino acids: CASSVSGISYEQYF. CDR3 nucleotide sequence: TGTGCCAGCAGCGTGAGCGGGATATCCTACGAGCAGTACTTC.